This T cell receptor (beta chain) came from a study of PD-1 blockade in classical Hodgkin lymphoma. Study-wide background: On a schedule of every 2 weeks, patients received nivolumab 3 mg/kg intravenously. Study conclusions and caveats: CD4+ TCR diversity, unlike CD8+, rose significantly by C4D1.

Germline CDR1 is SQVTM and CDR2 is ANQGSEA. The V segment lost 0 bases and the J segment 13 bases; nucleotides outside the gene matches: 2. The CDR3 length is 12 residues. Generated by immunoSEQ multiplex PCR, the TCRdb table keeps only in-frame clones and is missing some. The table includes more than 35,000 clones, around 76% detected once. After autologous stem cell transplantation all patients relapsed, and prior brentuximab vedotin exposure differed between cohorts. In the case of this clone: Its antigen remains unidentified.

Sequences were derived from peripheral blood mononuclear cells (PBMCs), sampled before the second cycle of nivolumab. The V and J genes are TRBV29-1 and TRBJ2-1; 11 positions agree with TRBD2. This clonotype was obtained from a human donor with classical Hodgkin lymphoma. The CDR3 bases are TGCAGCGTTGAAGATACTAGCGGGGGTCAGTTCTTC. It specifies CSVEDTSGGQFF.